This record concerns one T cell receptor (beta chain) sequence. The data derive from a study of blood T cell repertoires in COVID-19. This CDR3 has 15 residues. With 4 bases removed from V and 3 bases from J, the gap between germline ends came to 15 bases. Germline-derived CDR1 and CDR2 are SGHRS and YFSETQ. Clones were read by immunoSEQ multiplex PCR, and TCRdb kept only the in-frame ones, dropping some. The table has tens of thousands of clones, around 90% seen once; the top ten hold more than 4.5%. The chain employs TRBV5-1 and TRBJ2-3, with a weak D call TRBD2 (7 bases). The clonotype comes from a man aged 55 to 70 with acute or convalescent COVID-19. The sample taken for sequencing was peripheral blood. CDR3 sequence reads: CASSPGGRGTDTQYF. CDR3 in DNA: TGCGCCAGCAGCCCGGGGGGCAGGGGAACAGATACGCAGTATTTT.